Described below is a single TCR beta chain sequence and its context. The target antigen is unknown. TCRdb's copy holds only in-frame clones and misses some; the assay was immunoSEQ multiplex PCR. This repertoire shows tens of thousands of clones, around 91% found once; its top ten account for roughly 5.6%. V lost 5 bases to trimming and J lost 0 bases, with 11 bases between them. CDR1 SGHTA and CDR2 FQGNSA come from the germline V gene. The CDR3 is 14 amino acids. This specimen comes from a study of T cell responses to AZD1222 COVID-19 vaccine. Whole-study results and caveats: Among AZD1222 vaccinees, only five to seven were seropositive at baseline. Distributed over spike, vaccine-associated CD4 TCRs predominated at 160-218 and 743-854. Clonal diversity may have been underestimated, and the donors were mostly white British, with more females than males.

This specimen consisted of peripheral blood, obtained on day 0 of MenACWY control vaccination. The clonotype comes from an adult in good health. The V call is TRBV7-2, the J call TRBJ2-7; D possibly corresponds to TRBD1 (5 bases). DNA of the CDR3: TGTGCCAGCAGCCTTTCCAGGGACTCCTACGAGCAGTACTTC. It specifies CASSLSRDSYEQYF. Variable domain in full (rest from reference TRBV7-2 and TRBJ2-7): GAGVSQSPSNKVTEKGKDVELRCDPISGHTALYWYRQSLGQGLEFLIYFQGNSAPDKSGLPSDRFSAERTGGSVSTLTIQRTQQEDSAVYLCASSLSRDSYEQYFGPGTRLTVT.